Only a few counts were recorded for the clone carrying this TCR beta chain. Its antigen is as yet unknown. Autoimmune disease history or systemic immunosuppression disqualified patients. Some clones are missing from TCRdb's copy, which holds only in-frame ones; the method was immunoSEQ multiplex PCR. Of approximately 77,000 clones in the sample, approximately 85% were seen once. The sample belongs to a study of OX40 agonist ivuxolimab in advanced cancers. Study in general: Of the patients, three showed partial responses, one with hepatocellular carcinoma and two with cutaneous melanoma.

Germline lookup yields CDR1 MNHNS and CDR2 SASEGT. This CDR3 is 13 amino acids long. The V end was cut by 3 bases, the J end by 3 bases, with 8 bases between. Notes on the study in general: At 0.1 to 3.0 mg/kg, CD4+ and CD8+ blood T cells expanded clonally by week 6. Relative to CD4+, CD8+ T cells held more expanded clones on average.

The receptor was derived from an adult with an advanced solid tumor such as melanoma, head and neck, liver or kidney cancer. The genes are TRBV6-1 and TRBJ1-2; D is unclear. The sample was CD4+ or CD8+ T cells sorted from blood, taken in a trial of the OX40 agonist ivuxolimab. This CDR3 is CASSDAAYYGYTF. In nucleotides, the CDR3 is TGTGCCAGCAGTGATGCAGCCTACTATGGCTACACCTTC.